The rows below give T cell receptor beta chains drawn from one sample of a study of memory CD4+ T cells and cytomegalovirus serostatus. Measured with immunoSEQ multiplex PCR; TCRdb has only the in-frame clones, and not every one. The data show about 100,000 clones, with about four fifths seen just once and 3.5% to 4% held by the top ten. The sequenced sample was memory CD4+ T cells from blood. These receptor sequences come from an adult in good health and CMV-seropositive. CDR3s include the opening cysteine and the closing phenylalanine or tryptophan. D genes are given only for firm matches. Some rows have no size entry. The others give once, few or many, or a class for an expanded clone.

d_gene	abundance	v_gene	j_gene	CDR3aa
NA	NA	TRBV9	TRBJ2-2	CASSVGRANTGELFF
TRBD1	NA	TRBV5-8	TRBJ2-5	CASSSGRTGGRETQYF
NA	NA	TRBV7-8	TRBJ2-2	CANSPYRVANTGELFF
NA	NA	TRBV6-5	TRBJ1-4	CASKTGMNEKLFF
NA	once	TRBV5-1	TRBJ2-5	CASSLVDETQYF
TRBD2	NA	TRBV7-9	TRBJ2-3	CASSLIAGTTDTQYF
TRBD1	NA	TRBV2	TRBJ1-2	CATDRTGTGASPNGYTF
TRBD1	NA	TRBV7-2	TRBJ1-1	CASSLVLGQGYTEAFF
NA	NA	TRBV9	TRBJ2-2	CASSVGAGETGELFF
TRBD2	NA	TRBV7-8	TRBJ2-7	CASSLMRVAGGYEQYF
NA	NA	TRBV6-1	TRBJ1-4	CASSEGRLNEKLFF
NA	NA	TRBV28	TRBJ1-2	CATKRQGQTYGYTF
TRBD2	NA	TRBV14	TRBJ2-3	CASSQPGLRSPQYF
TRBD2	NA	TRBV27	TRBJ2-5	CASSLTPGGYQETQYF
NA	NA	TRBV7-9	TRBJ2-3	CASSQERRADTQYF
TRBD2	NA	TRBV28	TRBJ2-7	CASKTSGSYEQYF
NA	NA	TRBV5-1	TRBJ2-5	CASSLGAGEETQYF
TRBD1	NA	TRBV5-1	TRBJ1-1	CASSLRGQGNTEAFF
NA	once	TRBV10-3	TRBJ2-2	CAISPSRGRGSTGELFF
TRBD1	NA	TRBV7-9	TRBJ1-1	CASSFSTGGGTEAFF
NA	NA	TRBV5-1	TRBJ2-5	CASSLSGVETQYF
NA	NA	TRBV28	TRBJ1-2	CASSLANYGYTF
NA	NA	TRBV5-1	TRBJ1-2	CASSLKAGTDGYTF
TRBD1	NA	TRBV18	TRBJ2-4	CASSPLGQGSQYF
TRBD2	NA	TRBV7-3	TRBJ2-5	CASSSSGSGGGETQYF
NA	NA	TRBV11-2	TRBJ2-6	CASSLTMTSGANVLTF
TRBD1	NA	TRBV7-9	TRBJ1-4	CASSLSGGEKLFF
NA	NA	TRBV6-5	TRBJ1-2	CASSYRENGYTF
NA	NA	TRBV7-7	TRBJ1-4	CASRCRNSGLNEKLFF
NA	NA	TRBV9	TRBJ1-1	CASSVAGVGTEAFF
NA	once	TRBV28	NA	CASRPGDRLYEQYF
TRBD1	NA	TRBV6-1	TRBJ2-2	CASNWDRVDGELFF
NA	NA	TRBV7-6	TRBJ2-2	CASSLGGITGELFF
TRBD1	NA	TRBV5-6	TRBJ2-7	CASSIGQGGYEQYF
NA	NA	TRBV28	TRBJ1-2	CASSFRGNYGYTF
TRBD1	NA	TRBV18	TRBJ1-2	CASSPPGQKYGYTF
TRBD2	NA	TRBV6-1	TRBJ2-5	CASRAGSFETQYF
TRBD1	once	TRBV7-8	TRBJ1-3	CASSRDRATSGNTIYF
NA	few	TRBV9	TRBJ1-4	CASSVAPGSGEKLFF
TRBD2	NA	TRBV7-3	TRBJ2-2	CASSLVGSGGLGTGELFF
NA	few	TRBV12-5	TRBJ1-1	CASGLLGPPITEAFF
NA	NA	TRBV6-1	TRBJ1-3	CASSPLSPERTIYF
NA	once	TRBV6-1	TRBJ2-5	CASRESSETQYF
NA	NA	TRBV29-1	TRBJ2-5	CSVGWQKETQYF
NA	once	TRBV4-2	TRBJ1-6	CASSRGWNSPLHF
NA	NA	TRBV5-1	TRBJ2-2	CASRGVNTGELFF
NA	NA	TRBV2	TRBJ2-5	CASSWDNQETQYF
NA	NA	TRBV4-3	TRBJ2-3	CASSQESRGDTQYF
NA	NA	TRBV10-1	TRBJ2-2	CASSERDTGELFF
NA	NA	TRBV30	TRBJ1-1	CAWKVHEDTEAFF
NA	NA	TRBV7-2	TRBJ1-2	CASSLLSDSLYGYTF
NA	NA	TRBV29-1	TRBJ1-2	CSVVSGEQFAGYTF
TRBD1	NA	TRBV11-2	TRBJ2-2	CASSLVRGLGELFF
NA	NA	TRBV7-2	TRBJ1-1	CASSRKTGNTEAFF